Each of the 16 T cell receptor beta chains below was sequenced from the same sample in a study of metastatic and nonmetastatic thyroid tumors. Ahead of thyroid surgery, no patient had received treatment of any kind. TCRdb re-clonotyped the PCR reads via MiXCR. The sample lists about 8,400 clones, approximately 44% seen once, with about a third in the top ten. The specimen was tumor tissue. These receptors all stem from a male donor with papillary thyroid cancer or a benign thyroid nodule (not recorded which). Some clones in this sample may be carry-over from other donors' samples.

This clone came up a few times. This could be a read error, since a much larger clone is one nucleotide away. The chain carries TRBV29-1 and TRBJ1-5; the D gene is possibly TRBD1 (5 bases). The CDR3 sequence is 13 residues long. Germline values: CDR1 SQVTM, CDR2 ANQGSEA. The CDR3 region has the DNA TGCAACGTCCGGGACCGACAAAATCAGCCCCAGCATTTT. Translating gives CNVRDRQNQPQHF.

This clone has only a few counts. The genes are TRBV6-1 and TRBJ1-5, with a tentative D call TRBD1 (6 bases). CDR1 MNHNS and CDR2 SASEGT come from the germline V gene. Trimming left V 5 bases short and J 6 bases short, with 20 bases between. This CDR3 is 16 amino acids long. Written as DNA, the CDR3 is TGTGCCAGCAGTCAAATAGACAAGGGGGGAGGTCAGCCCCAGCATTTT. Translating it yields CASSQIDKGGGQPQHF.

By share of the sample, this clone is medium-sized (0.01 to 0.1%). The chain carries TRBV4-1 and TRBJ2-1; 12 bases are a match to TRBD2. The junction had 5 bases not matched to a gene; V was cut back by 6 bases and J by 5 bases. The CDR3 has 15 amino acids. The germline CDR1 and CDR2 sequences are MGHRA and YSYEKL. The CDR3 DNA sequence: TGCGCCAGCAGACCCGGACTAGCGGGGAACAATGAGCAGTTCTTC. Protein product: CASRPGLAGNNEQFF.

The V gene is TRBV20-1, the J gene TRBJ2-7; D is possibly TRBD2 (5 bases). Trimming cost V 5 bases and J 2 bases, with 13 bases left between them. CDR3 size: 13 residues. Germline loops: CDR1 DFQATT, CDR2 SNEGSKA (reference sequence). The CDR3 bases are TGCAGTGCTGGGCCAGCGGAACCCTACGAGCAGTACTTC. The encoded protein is CSAGPAEPYEQYF.

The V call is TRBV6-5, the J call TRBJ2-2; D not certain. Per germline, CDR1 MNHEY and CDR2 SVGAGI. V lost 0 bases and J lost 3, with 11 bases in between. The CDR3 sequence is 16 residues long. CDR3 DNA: TGTGCCAGCAGTTACTCCTTTAGGCTCGACACCGGGGAGCTGTTTTTT. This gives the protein CASSYSFRLDTGELFF.

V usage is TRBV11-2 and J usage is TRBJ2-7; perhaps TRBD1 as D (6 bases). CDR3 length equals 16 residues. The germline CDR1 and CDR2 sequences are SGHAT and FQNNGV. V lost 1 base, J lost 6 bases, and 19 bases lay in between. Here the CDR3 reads CASSLGGQGPFAEQYF. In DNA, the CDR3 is TGTGCCAGCAGCTTAGGAGGCCAGGGGCCTTTCGCCGAGCAGTACTTC.

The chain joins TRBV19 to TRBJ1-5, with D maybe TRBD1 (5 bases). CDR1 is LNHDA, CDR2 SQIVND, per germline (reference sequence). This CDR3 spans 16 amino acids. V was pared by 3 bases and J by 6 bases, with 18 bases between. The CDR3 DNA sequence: TGTGCCAGTAGTATTCCTAAAGGGGCGCAGGCTCAGCCCCAGCATTTT. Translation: CASSIPKGAQAQPQHF.

The CDR3 DNA is TGTGCCAAAGGATCTTCAAGCGAGCAGTACTTC. This translates into CAKGSSSEQYF. The chain has TRBV7-9 and TRBJ2-7; no definite D call. The CDR3 runs to 11 residues. V was clipped by 10 bases and J by 6 bases, with 13 bases between them. Germline CDR1 and CDR2: SEHNR and FQNEAQ (reference sequence). Looking up the rest from reference TRBV7-9 and TRBJ2-7 gives the full variable domain: DTGVSQNPRHKITKRGQNVTFRCDPISEHNRLYWYRQTLGQGPEFLTYFQNEAQLEKSRLLSDRFSAERPKGSFSTLEIQRTEQGDSAMYLCAKGSSSEQYFGPGTRLTVT.

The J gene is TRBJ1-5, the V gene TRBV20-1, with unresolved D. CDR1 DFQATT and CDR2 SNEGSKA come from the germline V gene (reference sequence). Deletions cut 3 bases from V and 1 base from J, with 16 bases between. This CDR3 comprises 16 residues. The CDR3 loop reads CSASVEGGGSNQPQHF. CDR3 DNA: TGCAGTGCTAGCGTCGAGGGAGGTGGGAGCAATCAGCCCCAGCATTTT.

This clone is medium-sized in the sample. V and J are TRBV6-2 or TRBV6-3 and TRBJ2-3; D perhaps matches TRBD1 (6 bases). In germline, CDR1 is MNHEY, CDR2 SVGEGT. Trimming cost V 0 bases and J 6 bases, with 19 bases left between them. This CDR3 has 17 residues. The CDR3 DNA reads TGTGCCAGCAGTTACTCGTCGTGGGACATCGAGATTGATACGCAGTATTTT. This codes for CASSYSSWDIEIDTQYF.

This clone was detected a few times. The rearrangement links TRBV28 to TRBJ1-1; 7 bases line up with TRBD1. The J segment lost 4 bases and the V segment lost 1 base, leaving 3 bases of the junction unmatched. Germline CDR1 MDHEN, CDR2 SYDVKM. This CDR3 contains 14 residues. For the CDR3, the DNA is TGTGCCAGCAGTTTATATCCAGGGGGCACTGAAGCTTTCTTT. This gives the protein CASSLYPGGTEAFF.

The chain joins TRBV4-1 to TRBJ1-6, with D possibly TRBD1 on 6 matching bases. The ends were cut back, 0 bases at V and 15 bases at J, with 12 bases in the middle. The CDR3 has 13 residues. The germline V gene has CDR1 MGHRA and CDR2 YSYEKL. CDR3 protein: CASSQDARQDLHF. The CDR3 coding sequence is TGCGCCAGCAGCCAAGATGCGAGACAGGACCTCCACTTT.

CDR3 bases: TGTGCCAGCATCATTAGTGGGGACAGAAAGAATGAGCAGTTCTTC. Translation gives CASIISGDRKNEQFF. The chain joins TRBV13 to TRBJ2-1; 7 bases match TRBD1. The CDR3 loop spans 15 amino acids. Germline values: CDR1 PRHDT, CDR2 FYEKMQ (reference sequence). With 7 bases clipped from V and 7 bases from J, the junction kept 13 bases outside the gene matches.

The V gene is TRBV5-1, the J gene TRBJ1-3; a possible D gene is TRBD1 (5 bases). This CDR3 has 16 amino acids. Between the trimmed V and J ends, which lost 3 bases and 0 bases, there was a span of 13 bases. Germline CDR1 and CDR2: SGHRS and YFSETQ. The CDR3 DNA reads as TGCGCCAGCAGCTCAGCTCAGACAGTCTCTGGAAACACCATATATTTT. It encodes CASSSAQTVSGNTIYF.

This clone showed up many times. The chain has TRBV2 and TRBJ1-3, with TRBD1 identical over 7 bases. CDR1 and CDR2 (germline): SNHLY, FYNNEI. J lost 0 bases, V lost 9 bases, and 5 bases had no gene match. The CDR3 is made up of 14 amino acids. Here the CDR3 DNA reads TGTGCCAGAAATACAGGGGACTCTGGAAACACCATATATTTT. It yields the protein CARNTGDSGNTIYF.

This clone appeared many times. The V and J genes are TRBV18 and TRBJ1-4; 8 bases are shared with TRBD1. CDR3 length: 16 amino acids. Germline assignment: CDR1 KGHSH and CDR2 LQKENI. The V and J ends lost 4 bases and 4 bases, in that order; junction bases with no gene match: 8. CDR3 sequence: CASSHGQGNDNEKLFF. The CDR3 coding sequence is TGTGCCAGCTCACACGGACAGGGCAACGATAATGAAAAACTGTTTTTT.